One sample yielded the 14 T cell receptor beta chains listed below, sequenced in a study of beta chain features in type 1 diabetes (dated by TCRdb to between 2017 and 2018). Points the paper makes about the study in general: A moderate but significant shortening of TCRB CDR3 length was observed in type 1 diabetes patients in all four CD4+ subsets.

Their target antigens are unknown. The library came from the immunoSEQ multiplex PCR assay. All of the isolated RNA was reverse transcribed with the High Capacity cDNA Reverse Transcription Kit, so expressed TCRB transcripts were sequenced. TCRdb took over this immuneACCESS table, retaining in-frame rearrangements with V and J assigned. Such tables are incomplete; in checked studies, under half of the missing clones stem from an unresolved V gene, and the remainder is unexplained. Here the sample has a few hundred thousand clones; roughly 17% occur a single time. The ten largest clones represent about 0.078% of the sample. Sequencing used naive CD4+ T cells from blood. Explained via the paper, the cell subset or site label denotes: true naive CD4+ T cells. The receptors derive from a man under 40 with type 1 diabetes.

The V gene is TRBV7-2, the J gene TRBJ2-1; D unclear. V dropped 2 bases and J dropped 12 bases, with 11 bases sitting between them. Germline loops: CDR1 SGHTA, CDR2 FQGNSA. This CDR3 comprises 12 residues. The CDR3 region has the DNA TGTGCCAGCAGCTTAAACCAGCGAGGGCAGTTCTTC. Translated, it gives CASSLNQRGQFF.

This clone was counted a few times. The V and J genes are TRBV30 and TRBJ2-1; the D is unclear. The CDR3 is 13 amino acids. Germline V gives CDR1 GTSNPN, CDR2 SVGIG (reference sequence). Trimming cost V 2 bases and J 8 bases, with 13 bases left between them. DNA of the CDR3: TGTGCCTGGAGTCGTGGCAGCGTGGATGAGCAGTTCTTC. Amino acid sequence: CAWSRGSVDEQFF. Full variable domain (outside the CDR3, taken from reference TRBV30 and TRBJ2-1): SQTIHQWPATLVQPVGSPLSLECTVEGTSNPNLYWYRQAAGRGLQLLFYSVGIGQISSEVPQNLSASRPQDRQFILSSKKLLLSDSGFYLCAWSRGSVDEQFFGPGTRLTVL.

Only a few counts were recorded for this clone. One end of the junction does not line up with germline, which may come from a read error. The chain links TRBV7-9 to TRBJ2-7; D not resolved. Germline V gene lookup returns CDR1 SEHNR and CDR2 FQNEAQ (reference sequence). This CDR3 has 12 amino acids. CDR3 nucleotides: TGTGCCAGCAGCTTACCCTCCAACGAGCAGTACTTC. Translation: CASSLPSNEQYF.

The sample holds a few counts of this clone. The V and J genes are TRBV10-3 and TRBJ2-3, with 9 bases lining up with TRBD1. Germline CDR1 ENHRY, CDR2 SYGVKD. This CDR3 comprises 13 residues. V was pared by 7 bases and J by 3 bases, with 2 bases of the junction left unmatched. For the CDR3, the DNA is TGTGCCATCAATGGACAGGGGACAGATACGCAGTATTTT. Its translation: CAINGQGTDTQYF.

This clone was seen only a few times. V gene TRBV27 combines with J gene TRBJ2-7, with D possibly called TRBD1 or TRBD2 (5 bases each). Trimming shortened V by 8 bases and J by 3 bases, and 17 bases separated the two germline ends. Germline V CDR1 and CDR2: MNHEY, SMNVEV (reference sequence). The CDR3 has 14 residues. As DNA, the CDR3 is TGTGCCAGCCACAATGAGGGGTCATACTACGAGCAGTACTTC. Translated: CASHNEGSYYEQYF.

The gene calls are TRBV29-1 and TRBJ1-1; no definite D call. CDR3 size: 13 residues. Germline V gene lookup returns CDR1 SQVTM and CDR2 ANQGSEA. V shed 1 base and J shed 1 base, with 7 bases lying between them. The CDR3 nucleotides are TGCAGCGTTGAAGGGGCAGCGAACACTGAAGCTTTCTTT. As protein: CSVEGAANTEAFF.

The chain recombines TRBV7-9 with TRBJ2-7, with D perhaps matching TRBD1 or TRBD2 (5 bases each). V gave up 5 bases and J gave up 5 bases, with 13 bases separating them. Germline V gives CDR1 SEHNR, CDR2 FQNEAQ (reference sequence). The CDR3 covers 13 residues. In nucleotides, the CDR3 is TGTGCCAGCAGCAAATACGAGGGGAACGAGCAGTACTTC. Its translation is CASSKYEGNEQYF.

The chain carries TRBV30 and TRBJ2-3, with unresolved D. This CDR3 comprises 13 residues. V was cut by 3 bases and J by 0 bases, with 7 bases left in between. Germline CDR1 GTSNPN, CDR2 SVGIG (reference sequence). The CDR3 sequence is CAWRGPSTDTQYF. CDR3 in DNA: TGTGCCTGGAGAGGTCCTAGCACAGATACGCAGTATTTT.

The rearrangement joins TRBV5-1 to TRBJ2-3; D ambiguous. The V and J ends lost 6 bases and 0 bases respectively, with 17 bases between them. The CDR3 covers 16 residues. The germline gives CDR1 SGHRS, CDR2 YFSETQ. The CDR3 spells CASTRSQVLSTDTQYF. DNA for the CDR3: TGCGCCAGCACCAGATCCCAAGTCCTTAGCACAGATACGCAGTATTTT.

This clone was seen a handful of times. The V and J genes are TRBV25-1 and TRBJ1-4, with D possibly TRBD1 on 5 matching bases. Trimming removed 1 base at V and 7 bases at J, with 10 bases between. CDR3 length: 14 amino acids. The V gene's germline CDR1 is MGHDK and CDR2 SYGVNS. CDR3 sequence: CASSEWVGTEKLFF. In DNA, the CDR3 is TGTGCCAGCAGTGAATGGGTAGGGACTGAAAAACTGTTTTTT.

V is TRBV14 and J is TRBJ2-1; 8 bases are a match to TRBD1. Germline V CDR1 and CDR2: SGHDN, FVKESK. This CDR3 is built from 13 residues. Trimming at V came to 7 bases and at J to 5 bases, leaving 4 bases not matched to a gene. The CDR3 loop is CASTRTGNNEQFF. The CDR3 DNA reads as TGTGCCAGCACCCGGACAGGGAACAATGAGCAGTTCTTC. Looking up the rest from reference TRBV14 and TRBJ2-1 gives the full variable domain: EAGVTQFPSHSVIEKGQTVTLRCDPISGHDNLYWYRRVMGKEIKFLLHFVKESKQDESGMPNNRFLAERTGGTYSTLKVQPAELEDSGVYFCASTRTGNNEQFFGPGTRLTVL.

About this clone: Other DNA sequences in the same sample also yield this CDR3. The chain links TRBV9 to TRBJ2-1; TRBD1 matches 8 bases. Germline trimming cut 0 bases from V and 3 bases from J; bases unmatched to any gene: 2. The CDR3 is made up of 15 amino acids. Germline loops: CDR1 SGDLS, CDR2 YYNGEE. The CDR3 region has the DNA TGTGCCAGCAGCGTAGCAGGGGGCAGCTACAATGAGCAGTTCTTC. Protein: CASSVAGGSYNEQFF.

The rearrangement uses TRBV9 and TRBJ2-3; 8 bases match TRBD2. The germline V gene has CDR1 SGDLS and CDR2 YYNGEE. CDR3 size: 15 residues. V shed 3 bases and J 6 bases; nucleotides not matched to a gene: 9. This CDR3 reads CASSAGAGEADTQYF. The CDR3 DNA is TGTGCCAGCAGCGCCGGAGCGGGAGAGGCGGATACGCAGTATTTT.

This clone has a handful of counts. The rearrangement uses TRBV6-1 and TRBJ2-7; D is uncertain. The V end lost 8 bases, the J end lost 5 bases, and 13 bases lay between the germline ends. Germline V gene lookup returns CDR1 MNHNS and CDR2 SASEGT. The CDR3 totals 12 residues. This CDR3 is CASRAVLNEQYF. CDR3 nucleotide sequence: TGTGCCAGCCGAGCCGTTCTGAACGAGCAGTACTTC.